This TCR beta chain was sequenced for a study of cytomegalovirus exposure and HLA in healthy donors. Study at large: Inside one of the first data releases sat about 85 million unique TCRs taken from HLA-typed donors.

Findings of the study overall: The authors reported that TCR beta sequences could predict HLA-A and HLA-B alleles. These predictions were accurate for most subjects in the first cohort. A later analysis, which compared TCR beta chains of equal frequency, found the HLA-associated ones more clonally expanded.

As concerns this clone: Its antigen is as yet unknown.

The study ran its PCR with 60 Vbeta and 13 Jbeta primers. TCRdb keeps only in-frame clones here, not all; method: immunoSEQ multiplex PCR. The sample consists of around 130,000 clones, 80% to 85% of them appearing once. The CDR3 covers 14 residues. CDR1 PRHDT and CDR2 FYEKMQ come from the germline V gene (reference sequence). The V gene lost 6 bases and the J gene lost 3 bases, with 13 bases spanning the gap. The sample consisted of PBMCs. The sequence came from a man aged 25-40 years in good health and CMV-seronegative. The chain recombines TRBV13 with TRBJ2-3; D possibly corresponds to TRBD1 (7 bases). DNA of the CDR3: TGTGCCAGCAGGGAGGGGGCTGGGACAGATACGCAGTATTTT. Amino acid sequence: CASREGAGTDTQYF.